This TCR beta chain was captured in a study of cytomegalovirus exposure and HLA in healthy donors. The table lists this clone with a few counts. Its target is unknown. The CDR3 totals 14 residues. Germline CDR1 SGHTA, CDR2 FQGNSA. After removal of 5 bases from V and 9 bases from J, the junction contained 12 bases not matched to a gene. The study, taken as a whole, reports: Investigators reported around 150 TCR beta chains as tied to cytomegalovirus. Among the CMV-associated chains, three were confirmed in vitro as specific for CMV antigens. A later analysis linked about 17,000 TCR beta sequences to HLA alleles at 0.05 false discovery rate.

PCR primers comprised 60 Vbeta and 13 Jbeta primers. The assay was immunoSEQ multiplex PCR, and TCRdb's table has in-frame clones only and misses some. The sample lists some 120,000 clones, less than 80% occurring once. The sequenced sample consisted of PBMCs. V gene TRBV7-2 combines with J gene TRBJ2-7, with TRBD1 matching 8 bases. This clonotype was obtained from a man aged 35-49 years in good health and CMV-seropositive. This CDR3 is CASSPDRGSLGQYF. In DNA, the CDR3 is TGTGCCAGCAGCCCCGACAGGGGTAGCTTGGGGCAGTACTTC.